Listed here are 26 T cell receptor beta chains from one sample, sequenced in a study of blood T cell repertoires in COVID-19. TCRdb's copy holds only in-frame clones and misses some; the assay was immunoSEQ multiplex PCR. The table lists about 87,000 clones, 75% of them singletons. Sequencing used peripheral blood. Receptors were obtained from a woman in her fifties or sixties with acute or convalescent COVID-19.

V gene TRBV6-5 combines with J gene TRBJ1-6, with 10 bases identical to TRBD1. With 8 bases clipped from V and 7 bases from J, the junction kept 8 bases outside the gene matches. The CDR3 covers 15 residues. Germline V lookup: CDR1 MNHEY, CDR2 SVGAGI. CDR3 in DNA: TGTGCCAGCGAAGGGACAGGGGCACGGAATTCACCCCTCCACTTT. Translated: CASEGTGARNSPLHF.

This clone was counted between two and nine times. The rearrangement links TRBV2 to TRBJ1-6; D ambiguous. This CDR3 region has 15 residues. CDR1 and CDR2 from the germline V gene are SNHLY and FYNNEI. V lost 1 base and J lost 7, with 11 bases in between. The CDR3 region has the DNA TGTGCCAGCAGTGAAGTCGGAGGTGGAAATTCACCCCTCCACTTT. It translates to CASSEVGGGNSPLHF.

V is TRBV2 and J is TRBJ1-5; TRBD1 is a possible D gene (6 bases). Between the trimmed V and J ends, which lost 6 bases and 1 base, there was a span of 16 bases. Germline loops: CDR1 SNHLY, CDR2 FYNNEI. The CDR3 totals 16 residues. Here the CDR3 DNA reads TGTGCCAGCAGCGCTTTGGGGGCTACAAGCAATCAGCCCCAGCATTTT. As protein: CASSALGATSNQPQHF. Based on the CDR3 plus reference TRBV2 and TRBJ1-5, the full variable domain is EPEVTQTPSHQVTQMGQEVILRCVPISNHLYFYWYRQILGQKVEFLVSFYNNEISEKSEIFDDQFSVERPDGSNFTLKIRSTKLEDSAMYFCASSALGATSNQPQHFGDGTRLSIL.

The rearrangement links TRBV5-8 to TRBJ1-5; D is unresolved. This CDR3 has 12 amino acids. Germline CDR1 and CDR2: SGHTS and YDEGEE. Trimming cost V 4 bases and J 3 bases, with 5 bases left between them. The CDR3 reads CASSLPNQPQHF. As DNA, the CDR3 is TGTGCCAGCAGCCTTCCCAATCAGCCCCAGCATTTT.

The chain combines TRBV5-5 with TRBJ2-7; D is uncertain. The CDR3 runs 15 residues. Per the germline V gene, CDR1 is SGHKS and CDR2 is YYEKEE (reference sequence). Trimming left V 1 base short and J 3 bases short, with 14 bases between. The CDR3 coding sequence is TGTGCCAGCAGCTTGTGGAGCCACGCGAGCTACGAGCAGTACTTC. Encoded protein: CASSLWSHASYEQYF.

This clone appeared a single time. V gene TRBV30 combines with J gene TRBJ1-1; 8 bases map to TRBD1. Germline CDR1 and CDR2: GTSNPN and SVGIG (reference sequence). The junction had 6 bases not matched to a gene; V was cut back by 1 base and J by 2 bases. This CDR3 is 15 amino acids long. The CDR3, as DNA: TGTGCCTGGAGTGATTCGGACAGGGTCAACACTGAAGCTTTCTTT. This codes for CAWSDSDRVNTEAFF.

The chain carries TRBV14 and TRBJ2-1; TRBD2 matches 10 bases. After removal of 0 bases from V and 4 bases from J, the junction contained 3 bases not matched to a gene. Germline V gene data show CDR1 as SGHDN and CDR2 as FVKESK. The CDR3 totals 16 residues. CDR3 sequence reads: CASSQESGGVYNEQFF. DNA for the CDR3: TGTGCCAGCAGCCAAGAAAGCGGGGGGGTGTACAATGAGCAGTTCTTC.

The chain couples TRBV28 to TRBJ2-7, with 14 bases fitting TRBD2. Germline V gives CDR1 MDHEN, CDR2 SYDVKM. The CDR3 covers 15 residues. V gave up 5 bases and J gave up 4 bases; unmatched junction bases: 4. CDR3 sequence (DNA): TGTGCCAGCAGTAAAGGGACTAGCGGGGGATACGAGCAGTACTTC. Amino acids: CASSKGTSGGYEQYF.

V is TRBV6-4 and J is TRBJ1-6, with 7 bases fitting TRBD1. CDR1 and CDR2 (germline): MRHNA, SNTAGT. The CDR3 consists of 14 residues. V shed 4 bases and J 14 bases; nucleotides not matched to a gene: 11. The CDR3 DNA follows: TGTGCCAGCAGTGGGACACCCGGGCAGGGGGCCCTCCACTTT. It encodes CASSGTPGQGALHF.

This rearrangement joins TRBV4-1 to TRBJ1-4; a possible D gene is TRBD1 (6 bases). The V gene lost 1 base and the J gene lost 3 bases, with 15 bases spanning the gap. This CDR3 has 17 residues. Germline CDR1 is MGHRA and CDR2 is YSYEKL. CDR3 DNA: TGCGCCAGCAGCCAAGGATTAACAGGGTACGCTAATGAAAAACTGTTTTTT. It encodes CASSQGLTGYANEKLFF.

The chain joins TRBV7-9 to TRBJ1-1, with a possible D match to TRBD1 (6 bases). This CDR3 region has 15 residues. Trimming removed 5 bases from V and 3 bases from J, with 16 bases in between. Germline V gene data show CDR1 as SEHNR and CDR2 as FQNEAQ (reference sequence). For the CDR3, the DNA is TGTGCCAGCAGCCTGGGGCAGGGGATTGACACTGAAGCTTTCTTT. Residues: CASSLGQGIDTEAFF.

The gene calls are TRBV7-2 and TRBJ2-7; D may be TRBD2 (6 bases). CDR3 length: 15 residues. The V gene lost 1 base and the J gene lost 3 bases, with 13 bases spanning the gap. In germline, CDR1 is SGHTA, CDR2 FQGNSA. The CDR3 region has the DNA TGTGCCAGCAGCTTAGTTCGGCAGGGAGGCTACGAGCAGTACTTC. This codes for CASSLVRQGGYEQYF.

The CDR3 DNA reads TGTGCCAGCAGCTCAGTAAACGAGGGCCGAAGAGCTTTCTTT. As protein: CASSSVNEGRRAFF. The chain carries TRBV7-2 and TRBJ1-1; unclear D gene. From germline, CDR1 is SGHTA and CDR2 FQGNSA. The CDR3 runs to 14 residues. Trimming took off 4 bases at V and 10 bases at J, with 19 bases between the two ends.

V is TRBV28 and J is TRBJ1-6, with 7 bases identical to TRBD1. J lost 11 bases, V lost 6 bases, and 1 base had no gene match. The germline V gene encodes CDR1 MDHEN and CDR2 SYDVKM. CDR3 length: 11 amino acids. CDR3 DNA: TGTGCCAGCAGGACAGGGACACCCCTCCACTTT. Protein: CASRTGTPLHF.

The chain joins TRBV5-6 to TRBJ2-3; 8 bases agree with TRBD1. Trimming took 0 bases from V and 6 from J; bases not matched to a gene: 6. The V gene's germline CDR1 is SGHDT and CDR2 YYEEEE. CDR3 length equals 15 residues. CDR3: CASSLADRGSDTQYF. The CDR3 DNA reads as TGTGCCAGCAGCTTGGCCGACAGGGGCAGCGATACGCAGTATTTT.

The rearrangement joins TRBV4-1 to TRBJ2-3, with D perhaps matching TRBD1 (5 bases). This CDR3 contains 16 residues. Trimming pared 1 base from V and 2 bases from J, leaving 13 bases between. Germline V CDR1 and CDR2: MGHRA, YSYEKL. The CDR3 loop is CASSQGRRQSTDTQYF. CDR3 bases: TGCGCCAGCAGCCAAGGAAGGAGACAGTCCACAGATACGCAGTATTTT.

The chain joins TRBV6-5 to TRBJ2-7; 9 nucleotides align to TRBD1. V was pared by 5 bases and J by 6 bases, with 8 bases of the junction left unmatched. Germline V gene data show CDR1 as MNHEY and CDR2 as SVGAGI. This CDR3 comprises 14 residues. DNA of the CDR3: TGTGCCAGCAGTCCATGGGACAGGGTCGGCGAGCAGTACTTC. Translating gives CASSPWDRVGEQYF.

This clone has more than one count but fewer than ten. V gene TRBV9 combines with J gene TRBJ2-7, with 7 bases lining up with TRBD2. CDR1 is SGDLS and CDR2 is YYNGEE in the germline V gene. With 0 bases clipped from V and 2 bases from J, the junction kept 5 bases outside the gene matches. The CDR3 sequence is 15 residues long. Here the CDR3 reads CASSVGGGSPYEQYF. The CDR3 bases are TGTGCCAGCAGCGTAGGGGGGGGTTCCCCCTACGAGCAGTACTTC.

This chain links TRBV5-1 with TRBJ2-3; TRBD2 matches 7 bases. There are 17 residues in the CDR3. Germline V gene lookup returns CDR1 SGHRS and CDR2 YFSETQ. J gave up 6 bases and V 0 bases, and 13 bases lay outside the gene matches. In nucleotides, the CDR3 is TGCGCCAGCAGCTTGGTCCCTAGCGGAAGTTCGGGGGATACGCAGTATTTT. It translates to CASSLVPSGSSGDTQYF.

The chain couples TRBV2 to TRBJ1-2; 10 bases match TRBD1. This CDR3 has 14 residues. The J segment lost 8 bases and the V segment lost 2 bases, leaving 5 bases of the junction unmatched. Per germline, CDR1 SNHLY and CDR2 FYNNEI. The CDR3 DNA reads TGTGCCAGCAGTGAATGGGGACAGGGGAACGGCTACACCTTC. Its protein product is CASSEWGQGNGYTF.

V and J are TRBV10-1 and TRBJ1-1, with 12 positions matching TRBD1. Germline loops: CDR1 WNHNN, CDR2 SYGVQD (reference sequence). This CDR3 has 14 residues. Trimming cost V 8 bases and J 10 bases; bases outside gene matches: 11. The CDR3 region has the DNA TGCGCCAGCGACCTTGGGACAGGGGGCTTTCGAGCTTTCTTT. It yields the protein CASDLGTGGFRAFF.

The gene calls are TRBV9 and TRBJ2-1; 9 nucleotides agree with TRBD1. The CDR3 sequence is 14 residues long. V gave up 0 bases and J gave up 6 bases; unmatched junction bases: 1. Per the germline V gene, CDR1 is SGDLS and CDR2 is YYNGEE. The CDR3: CASSVDRGRNEQFF. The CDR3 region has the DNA TGTGCCAGCAGCGTAGACAGGGGGCGCAATGAGCAGTTCTTC. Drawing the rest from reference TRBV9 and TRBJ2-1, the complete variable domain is DSGVTQTPKHLITATGQRVTLRCSPRSGDLSVYWYQQSLDQGLQFLIQYYNGEERAKGNILERFSAQQFPDLHSELNLSSLELGDSALYFCASSVDRGRNEQFFGPGTRLTVL.

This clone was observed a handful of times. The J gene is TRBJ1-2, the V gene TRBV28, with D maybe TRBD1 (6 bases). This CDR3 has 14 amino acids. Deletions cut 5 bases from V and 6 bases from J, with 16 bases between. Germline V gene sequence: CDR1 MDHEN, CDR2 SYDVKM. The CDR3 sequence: CASSPSIRGHGYTF. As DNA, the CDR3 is TGTGCCAGCAGTCCCTCCATCAGGGGCCATGGCTACACCTTC.

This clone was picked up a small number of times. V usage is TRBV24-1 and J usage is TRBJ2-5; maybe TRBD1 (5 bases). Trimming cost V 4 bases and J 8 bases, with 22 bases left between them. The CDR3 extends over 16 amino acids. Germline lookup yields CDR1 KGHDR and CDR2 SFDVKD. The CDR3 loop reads CATSDPRSGRGRTQYF. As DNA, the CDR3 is TGTGCCACCAGTGACCCGAGGTCAGGTAGGGGAAGAACCCAGTACTTC.

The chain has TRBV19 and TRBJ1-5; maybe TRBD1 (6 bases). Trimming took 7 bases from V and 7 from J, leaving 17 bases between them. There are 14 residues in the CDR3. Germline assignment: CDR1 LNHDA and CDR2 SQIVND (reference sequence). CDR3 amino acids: CASNRGSGAQPQHF. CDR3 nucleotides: TGTGCCAGTAACCGGGGATCAGGGGCCCAGCCCCAGCATTTT.

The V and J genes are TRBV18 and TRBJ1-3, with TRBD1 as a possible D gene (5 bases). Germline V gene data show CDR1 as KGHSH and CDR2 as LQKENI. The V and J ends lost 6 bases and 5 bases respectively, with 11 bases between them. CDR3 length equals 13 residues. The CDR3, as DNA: TGTGCCAGCTCGCGGGACCGTCGAAACACCATATATTTT. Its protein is CASSRDRRNTIYF.